What follows are 16 T cell receptor beta chains derived from one specimen sequenced in a study of blood T cell repertoires in COVID-19. Only in-frame clones appear in the TCRdb table, and some are missing; sequencing was by immunoSEQ multiplex PCR. Of about 15,000 clones listed, 75% to 90% are singletons. Sequencing was carried out using peripheral blood. Receptors originate from a man older than 75 with active or convalescent COVID-19.

The chain joins TRBV5-6 to TRBJ2-7, with 9 bases identical to TRBD2. The CDR3 contains 13 residues. V shed 7 bases, J shed 2 bases, and the junction held 4 bases outside the gene matches. Looked up from germline, CDR1 is SGHDT and CDR2 is YYEEEE. For the CDR3, the DNA is TGTGCCAGCCGGGCGGGGGGGCCCTACGAGCAGTACTTC. It encodes CASRAGGPYEQYF.

A few counts support this clone. The genes are TRBV5-6 and TRBJ2-7; D remains ambiguous. The CDR3 runs 14 residues. Trimming pared 0 bases from V and 7 bases from J, leaving 14 bases between. Germline loops: CDR1 SGHDT, CDR2 YYEEEE. CDR3 loop: CASSLVRRGVEQYF. DNA for the CDR3: TGTGCCAGCAGCTTGGTAAGGCGAGGCGTTGAGCAGTACTTC.

The genes are TRBV19 and TRBJ1-5; possibly TRBD1 for D (6 bases). From germline, CDR1 is LNHDA and CDR2 SQIVND (reference sequence). The CDR3 has 15 residues. With 3 bases removed from V and 0 bases from J, the gap between germline ends came to 9 bases. The CDR3 nucleotides are TGTGCCAGTAGTATGCTACAGGGTAGCAATCAGCCCCAGCATTTT. The encoded protein is CASSMLQGSNQPQHF.

This clone showed up just a few times. J is TRBJ1-2 and V is TRBV12-5, with 9 bases fitting TRBD1. The CDR3 covers 15 residues. The V gene end was trimmed by 1 base and the J gene end by 2 bases; junction bases not matched to a gene: 2. Germline V gene lookup returns CDR1 LGHNT and CDR2 FRNRAP. The CDR3 DNA reads as TGTGCTAGTGGTTTGGACGGGACAGGGAACTATGGCTACACCTTC. Its protein is CASGLDGTGNYGYTF.

V usage is TRBV28 and J usage is TRBJ2-5; D is unresolved. Germline CDR1 MDHEN, CDR2 SYDVKM. V was pared by 5 bases and J by 1 base, with 11 bases between. The CDR3 is 14 residues long. The CDR3 DNA reads as TGTGCCAGCAGTCCCACACATTCCCAAGAGACCCAGTACTTC. It codes for CASSPTHSQETQYF. The variable domain in full, completed from reference TRBV28 and TRBJ2-5, reads DVKVTQSSRYLVKRTGEKVFLECVQDMDHENMFWYRQDPGLGLRLIYFSYDVKMKEKGDIPEGYSVSREKKERFSLILESASTNQTSMYLCASSPTHSQETQYFGPGTRLLVL.

CDR3 sequence (DNA): TGTGCCAGCAGCGCAGATCGACAGGGAAACATTCAGTACTTC. Protein product: CASSADRQGNIQYF. The rearrangement joins TRBV9 to TRBJ2-4; 7 bases line up with TRBD1. The V and J ends lost 3 bases and 6 bases, in that order; junction bases with no gene match: 6. The CDR3 extends over 14 amino acids. CDR1 is SGDLS and CDR2 is YYNGEE in the germline V gene.

This rearrangement joins TRBV6-4 to TRBJ1-6; D is unclear. Germline V gene sequence: CDR1 MRHNA, CDR2 SNTAGT. Trimming cost V 3 bases and J 10 bases, with 13 bases left between them. The CDR3 covers 14 residues. The CDR3 DNA reads TGTGCCAGCAGTGAAAGTGGCCTGGGCTCACCCCTCCACTTT. Its protein product is CASSESGLGSPLHF.

The chain recombines TRBV5-1 with TRBJ2-7; TRBD1 aligns across 12 bases. J lost 5 bases, V lost 0 bases, and 6 bases had no gene match. CDR1 is SGHRS and CDR2 is YFSETQ in the germline V gene. This CDR3 contains 16 residues. CDR3 region: CASSLEGTGGADEQYF. DNA for the CDR3: TGCGCCAGCAGCTTGGAGGGGACAGGGGGCGCAGACGAGCAGTACTTC.

This clone has more than one count but fewer than ten. The V gene is TRBV9, the J gene TRBJ1-2; 10 positions match TRBD1. Looked up from germline, CDR1 is SGDLS and CDR2 is YYNGEE. The CDR3 spans 13 residues. With 0 bases clipped from V and 8 bases from J, the junction kept 1 base outside the gene matches. The CDR3, as DNA: TGTGCCAGCAGCGTAGGGACAGGGGGAGGCTACACCTTC. Translated, it gives CASSVGTGGGYTF.

A word on this clone: The identical CDR3 is also encoded by other nucleotide sequences in the sample. This rearrangement joins TRBV6-5 to TRBJ1-6; 11 bases match TRBD1. The germline V gene has CDR1 MNHEY and CDR2 SVGAGI. The CDR3 length is 14 residues. V was clipped by 8 bases and J by 9 bases; unmatched bases: 6. The CDR3, as DNA: TGTGCCAGCTCCTCGGACAGGGGGCTTTCACCCCTCCACTTT. Translating gives CASSSDRGLSPLHF.

The chain couples TRBV6-5 to TRBJ2-2; D uncertain. The CDR3 runs 13 residues. V was shortened by 4 bases and J by 5 bases, with 8 bases between the two germline ends. Germline CDR1 and CDR2: MNHEY and SVGAGI. CDR3 in DNA: TGTGCCAGCAGTTTAGCTGAAACCGGGGAGCTGTTTTTT. Translated, it gives CASSLAETGELFF.

The CDR3 DNA reads TGCGCCAGCAGCCAAGATCTTGCTAGCGGATCCACAGATACGCAGTATTTT. It yields the protein CASSQDLASGSTDTQYF. The V call is TRBV4-3, the J call TRBJ2-3; 7 nucleotides match TRBD2. Germline-derived CDR1 and CDR2 are LGHNA and YSLEER. The CDR3 is 17 amino acids. After removal of 0 bases from V and 2 bases from J, the junction contained 8 bases not matched to a gene.

The chain recombines TRBV5-4 with TRBJ2-3, with a weak D call TRBD2 (6 bases). CDR3 length: 15 residues. V was cut by 1 base and J by 6 bases, with 15 bases left in between. CDR1 is SGHNT, CDR2 YYREEE, per germline (reference sequence). DNA of the CDR3: TGTGCCAGCAGCTTGCCCGGGGGTGATTCGGATACGCAGTATTTT. Its translation: CASSLPGGDSDTQYF.

V gene TRBV2 combines with J gene TRBJ2-7; the match to TRBD1 covers 8 bases. Germline trimming cut 5 bases from V and 6 bases from J; bases unmatched to any gene: 3. The germline CDR1 and CDR2 sequences are SNHLY and FYNNEI. The length of the CDR3 is 12 residues. The CDR3 reads CASSWTGTEQYF. As DNA, the CDR3 is TGTGCCAGCAGTTGGACAGGGACCGAGCAGTACTTC.

The chain is built from TRBV4-1 and TRBJ2-7; D might be TRBD1 (6 bases). CDR1 MGHRA and CDR2 YSYEKL come from the germline V gene. V was cut by 0 bases and J by 7 bases, with 16 bases left in between. The CDR3 is 15 residues long. CDR3 sequence reads: CASSQERTVPGEQYF. The CDR3 DNA sequence: TGCGCCAGCAGCCAAGAACGGACAGTTCCGGGGGAGCAGTACTTC.

The rearrangement links TRBV19 to TRBJ2-5; 7 bases match TRBD2. V lost 9 bases to trimming and J lost 2 bases; unmatched junction nucleotides: 6. CDR3 size: 13 residues. Germline V gene data show CDR1 as LNHDA and CDR2 as SQIVND (reference sequence). Here the CDR3 DNA reads TGTGCCAGCTATCGGGGGGAACAAGAGACCCAGTACTTC. It yields the protein CASYRGEQETQYF.